This TCR beta chain was observed in a study of glioma-infiltrating T cells after dendritic cell vaccination. Clones were read by immunoSEQ multiplex PCR, and TCRdb kept only the in-frame ones, dropping some. The sample holds approximately 90,000 clones, 75% to 85% seen once. Germline V gene sequence: CDR1 MDHEN, CDR2 SYDVKM. This CDR3 has 15 residues. The V gene lost 7 bases and the J gene lost 3 bases, with 16 bases spanning the gap. This sample's time point: after dendritic cell vaccination, including at tumor progression/relapse. Fresh-frozen tumor tissue and more than two years of survival data were available for all. None of the glioblastoma patients had an isocitrate dehydrogenase mutation.

The receptor was isolated from a human donor with glioblastoma. The sample consisted of blood, taken after dendritic cell vaccination. The rearrangement joins TRBV28 to TRBJ1-5, with a weak D call TRBD1 (6 bases). CDR3 DNA sequence: TGTGCCAGCACTCTAACGGGGGGGGCCAATCAGCCCCAGCATTTT. Residues: CASTLTGGANQPQHF.